Given below is one T cell receptor (beta chain) in context. Antigen specificity is unknown. The data are from a study of OX40 agonist ivuxolimab in advanced cancers. CDR3 length equals 14 residues. CDR1 MDHEN and CDR2 SYDVKM come from the germline V gene. The J segment lost 1 base and the V segment lost 9 bases, leaving 5 bases of the junction unmatched. If patients had autoimmune disease history or systemic immunosuppression, they were excluded. TCRdb's copy holds only in-frame clones and misses some; the assay was immunoSEQ multiplex PCR. This table has around 90,000 clones, 91% appearing once. Study findings and constraints: No determination was made of the antigen specificity of the expanded peripheral T cells.

The sequences come from CD4+ or CD8+ T cells sorted from blood, collected in a trial of the OX40 agonist ivuxolimab. This receptor was obtained from an adult with an advanced solid tumor such as melanoma, head and neck, liver or kidney cancer. The chain combines TRBV28 with TRBJ2-5, with 10 bases aligning to TRBD2. CDR3 coding DNA: TGTGCCAGTTCGACTAGCGGGCCCCAAGAGACCCAGTACTTC. This codes for CASSTSGPQETQYF.